This entry lists 8 T cell receptor beta chains sequenced from one sample in a study of blood T cell repertoires in COVID-19. The method was immunoSEQ multiplex PCR; TCRdb's version includes in-frame clones alone and lacks a portion of them. Of some 110,000 clones in the sample, 87% were seen once. Sequencing was performed on peripheral blood. These receptor sequences come from a human donor in a cohort sampled during active COVID-19.

In the case of this clone: At one of its ends the junction is not consistent with the germline gene, which may arise from a read error. The V and J genes are TRBV5-8 and TRBJ2-3; the D is unclear. Germline CDR1 is SGHTS and CDR2 is YDEGEE. There are 8 residues in the CDR3. The CDR3 here is CASSFVMF. DNA of the CDR3: TGTGCCAGCAGCTTCGTAATGTTT.

The chain is built from TRBV19 and TRBJ2-7, with TRBD1 matching over 10 bases. Unmatched junction bases numbered 6, after V lost 5 bases and J lost 2 bases. From germline, CDR1 is LNHDA and CDR2 SQIVND (reference sequence). There are 15 residues in the CDR3. CDR3 residues: CASSDGQGGAYEQYF. The DNA for the CDR3 is TGTGCCAGTAGTGATGGACAGGGGGGCGCCTACGAGCAGTACTTC.

The chain couples TRBV12-3 or TRBV12-4 to TRBJ2-1; D not resolved. V dropped 3 bases and J dropped 12 bases, with 12 bases sitting between them. The CDR3 totals 12 residues. CDR3 sequence: CASSFLLYPQFF. CDR3 nucleotides: TGTGCCAGCAGTTTCTTACTCTACCCGCAGTTCTTC.

In its sample, this clone was seen a few times. This chain's CDR3 is CASSLYFEGAGELFF. The CDR3 nucleotides read TGTGCCAGCAGTTTATATTTTGAGGGAGCCGGGGAGCTGTTTTTT. J is TRBJ2-2 and V is TRBV28, with D possibly TRBD2 on 5 matching bases. Trimming stripped 1 base from V and 6 bases from J, with 12 bases between. Germline V CDR1 and CDR2: MDHEN, SYDVKM. The CDR3 totals 15 residues.

The chain carries TRBV6-5 and TRBJ2-1; TRBD2 matches 11 bases. From germline, CDR1 is MNHEY and CDR2 SVGAGI. V was pared by 6 bases and J by 4 bases, with 5 bases of the junction left unmatched. The CDR3 loop spans 15 amino acids. The DNA for the CDR3 is TGTGCCAGCAGAGTAGCGGGAGGGATATACAATGAGCAGTTCTTC. It encodes CASRVAGGIYNEQFF.

The V gene is TRBV5-6, the J gene TRBJ2-5; 10 nucleotides agree with TRBD2. Germline V CDR1 and CDR2: SGHDT, YYEEEE. There are 17 residues in the CDR3. J gave up 3 bases and V 0 bases, and 8 bases lay outside the gene matches. CDR3 bases: TGTGCCAGCAGCTTGGAGGCTAGCGGGAGTGAGGAAGAGACCCAGTACTTC. It specifies CASSLEASGSEEETQYF. The full variable domain, with the rest looked up from reference TRBV5-6 and TRBJ2-5, is DAGVTQSPTHLIKTRGQQVTLRCSPKSGHDTVSWYQQALGQGPQFIFQYYEEEERQRGNFPDRFSGHQFPNYSSELNVNALLLGDSALYLCASSLEASGSEEETQYFGPGTRLLVL.

J is TRBJ2-7 and V is TRBV4-1; a possible D gene is TRBD1 (8 bases). The CDR3 sequence is 15 residues long. Germline CDR1 is MGHRA and CDR2 is YSYEKL. Deletions cut 4 bases from V and 2 bases from J, with 15 bases between. CDR3 sequence reads: CASSLNRGGTYEQYF. CDR3 DNA: TGCGCCAGCAGCCTAAACAGGGGGGGGACCTACGAGCAGTACTTC.

The CDR3, as DNA: TGTGCCAGCTCACCACTGGGACTGCCGCAAGAGACCCAGTACTTC. Its protein product is CASSPLGLPQETQYF. The chain combines TRBV18 with TRBJ2-5; tentative D call: TRBD2 (6 bases). V shed 1 base and J shed 2 bases, with 11 bases lying between them. Germline CDR1 is KGHSH and CDR2 is LQKENI. The CDR3 has 15 residues. The full variable domain, with the rest looked up from reference TRBV18 and TRBJ2-5, is NAGVMQNPRHLVRRRGQEARLRCSPMKGHSHVYWYRQLPEEGLKFMVYLQKENIIDESGMPKERFSAEFPKEGPSILRIQQVVRGDSAAYFCASSPLGLPQETQYFGPGTRLLVL.